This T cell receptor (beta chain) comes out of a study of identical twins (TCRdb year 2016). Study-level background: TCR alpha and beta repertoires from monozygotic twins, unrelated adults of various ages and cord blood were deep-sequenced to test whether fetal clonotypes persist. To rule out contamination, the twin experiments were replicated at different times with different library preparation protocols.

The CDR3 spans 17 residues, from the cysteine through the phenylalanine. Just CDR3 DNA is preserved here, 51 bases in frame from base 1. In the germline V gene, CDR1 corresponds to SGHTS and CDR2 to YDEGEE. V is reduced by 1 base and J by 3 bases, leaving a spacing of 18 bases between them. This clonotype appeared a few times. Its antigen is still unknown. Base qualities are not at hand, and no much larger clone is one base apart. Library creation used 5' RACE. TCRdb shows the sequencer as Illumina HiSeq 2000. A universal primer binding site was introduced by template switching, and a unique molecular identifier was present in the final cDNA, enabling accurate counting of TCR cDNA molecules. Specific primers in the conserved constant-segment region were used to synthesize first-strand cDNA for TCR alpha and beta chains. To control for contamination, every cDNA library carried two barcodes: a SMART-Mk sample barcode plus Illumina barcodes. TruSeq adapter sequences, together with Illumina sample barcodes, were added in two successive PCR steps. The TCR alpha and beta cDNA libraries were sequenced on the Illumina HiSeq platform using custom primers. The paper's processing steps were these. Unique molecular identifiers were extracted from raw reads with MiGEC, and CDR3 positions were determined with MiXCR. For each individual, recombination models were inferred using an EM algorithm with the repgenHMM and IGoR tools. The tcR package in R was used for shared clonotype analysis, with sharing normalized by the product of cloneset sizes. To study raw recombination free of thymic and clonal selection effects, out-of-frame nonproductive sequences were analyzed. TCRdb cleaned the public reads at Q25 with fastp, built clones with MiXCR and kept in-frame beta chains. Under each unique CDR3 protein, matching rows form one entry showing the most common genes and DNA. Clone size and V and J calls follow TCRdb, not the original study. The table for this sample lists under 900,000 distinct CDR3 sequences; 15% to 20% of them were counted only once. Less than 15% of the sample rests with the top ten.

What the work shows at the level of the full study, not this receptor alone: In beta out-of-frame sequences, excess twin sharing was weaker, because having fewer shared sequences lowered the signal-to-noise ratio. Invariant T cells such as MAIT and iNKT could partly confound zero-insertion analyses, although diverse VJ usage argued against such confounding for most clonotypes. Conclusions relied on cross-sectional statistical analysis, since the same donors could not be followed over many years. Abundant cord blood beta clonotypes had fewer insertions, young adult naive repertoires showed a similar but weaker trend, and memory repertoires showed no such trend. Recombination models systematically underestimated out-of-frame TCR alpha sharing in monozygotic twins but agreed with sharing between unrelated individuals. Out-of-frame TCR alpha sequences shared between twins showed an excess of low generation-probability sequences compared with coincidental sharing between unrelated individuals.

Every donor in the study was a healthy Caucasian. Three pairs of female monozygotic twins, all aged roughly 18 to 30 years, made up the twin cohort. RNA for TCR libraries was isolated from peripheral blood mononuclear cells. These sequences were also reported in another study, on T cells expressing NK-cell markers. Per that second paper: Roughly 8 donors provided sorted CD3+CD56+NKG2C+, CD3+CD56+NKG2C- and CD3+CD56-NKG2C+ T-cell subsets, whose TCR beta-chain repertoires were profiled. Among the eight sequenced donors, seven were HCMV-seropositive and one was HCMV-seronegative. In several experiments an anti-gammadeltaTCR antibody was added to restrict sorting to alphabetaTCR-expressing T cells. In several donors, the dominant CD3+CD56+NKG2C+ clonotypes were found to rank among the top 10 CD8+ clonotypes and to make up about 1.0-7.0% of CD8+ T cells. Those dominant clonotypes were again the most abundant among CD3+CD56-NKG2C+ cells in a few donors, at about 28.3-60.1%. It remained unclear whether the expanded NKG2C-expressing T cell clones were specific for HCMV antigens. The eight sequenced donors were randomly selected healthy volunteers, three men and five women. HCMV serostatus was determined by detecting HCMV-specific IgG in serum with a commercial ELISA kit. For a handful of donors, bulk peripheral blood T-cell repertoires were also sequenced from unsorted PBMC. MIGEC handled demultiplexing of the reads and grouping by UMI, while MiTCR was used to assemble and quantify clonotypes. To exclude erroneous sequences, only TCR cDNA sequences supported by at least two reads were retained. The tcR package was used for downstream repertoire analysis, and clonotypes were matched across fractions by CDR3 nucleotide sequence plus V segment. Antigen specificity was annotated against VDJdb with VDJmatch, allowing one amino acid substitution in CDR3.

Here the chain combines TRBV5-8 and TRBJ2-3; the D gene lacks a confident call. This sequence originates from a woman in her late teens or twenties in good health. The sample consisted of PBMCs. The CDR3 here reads CASSLRASRSPTDTQYF. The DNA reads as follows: TGTGCCAGCAGCTTGAGGGCATCTCGCTCCCCTACAGATACGCAGTATTTT.